The rows below give T cell receptor beta chains drawn from one sample of a study of early T cells in non-severe SARS-CoV-2 infection. TCRdb itself ran the 5' RACE reads through MiXCR, one entry per CDR3 protein. The data hold about 44,000 distinct CDR3 sequences, with 5.5% to 7.5% observed a single time. This sample comprised whole blood, obtained at baseline. These receptors originate from an adult who was a healthcare worker with PCR-confirmed SARS-CoV-2 infection or an uninfected control (not recorded which). The CDR3 runs from the conserved cysteine through the conserved F or W. The D gene is left open where the match is weak. Rows give clone size only sometimes, using once, few, many, or a class for an expanded clone.

D	V	size	J	CDR3	DNA
TRBD2	TRBV5-1	.	TRBJ2-1	CASSPSGGTYNEQFF	TGCGCCAGCAGCCCTAGCGGGGGGACCTACAATGAGCAGTTCTTC
TRBD1	TRBV28	medium-sized	TRBJ2-1	CASSRGTGTGNEQFF	TGTGCCAGCAGCCGCGGAACCGGGACAGGGAATGAGCAGTTCTTC
TRBD2	TRBV5-1	.	TRBJ2-7	CASSFLTSGRREQYF	TGCGCCAGCAGCTTCCTGACTAGCGGCAGGAGGGAGCAGTACTTC
TRBD2	TRBV11-2	few	TRBJ2-1	CASSPAGGEQFF	TGTGCCAGCAGCCCAGCGGGGGGGGAGCAGTTCTTC
.	TRBV11-2	.	TRBJ2-1	CASSSGTVYNEQFF	TGTGCCAGCAGCTCCGGAACAGTCTACAATGAGCAGTTCTTC
TRBD2	TRBV6-2/TRBV6-3	.	TRBJ2-5	CASSLLAQETQYF	TGTGCCAGCAGCTTACTAGCGCAAGAGACCCAGTACTTC
TRBD2	TRBV5-1	many	TRBJ2-1	CASSPRLAGVNDEQFF	TGCGCCAGCAGTCCGAGATTAGCGGGAGTTAACGATGAGCAGTTCTTC
TRBD2	TRBV4-2	.	TRBJ2-1	CASSPGGRSGNDEQFF	TGTGCCAGCAGCCCTGGCGGGAGAAGCGGAAATGATGAGCAGTTCTTC
.	TRBV3-1	many	TRBJ1-5	CASSLIGQPQHF	TGTGCCAGCAGCCTTATCGGTCAGCCCCAGCATTTT
TRBD2	TRBV11-2	.	TRBJ2-3	CASSLGLMTSQIQYF	TGTGCCAGCAGCTTAGGGCTGATGACTAGCCAGATCCAGTATTTT
.	TRBV7-9	many	TRBJ1-4	CASSLGRAWRLFF	TGTGCCAGCAGCCTGGGACGCGCTTGGCGACTGTTTTTT
.	TRBV5-4	.	TRBJ2-1	CASSLASTREQFF	TGTGCCAGCAGCTTGGCAAGCACCCGGGAGCAGTTCTTC
.	TRBV6-5	many	TRBJ1-5	CASGRSAGNQPQHF	TGTGCCAGCGGACGTTCGGCGGGCAATCAGCCCCAGCATTTT
.	TRBV18	.	TRBJ1-1	CASSRANTEAFF	TGTGCCAGCTCACGGGCGAACACTGAAGCTTTCTTT
TRBD2	TRBV7-3	many	TRBJ2-1	CASSSGTSGDNEQFF	TGTGCCAGCAGCTCCGGGACTAGCGGAGACAATGAGCAGTTCTTC
TRBD1	TRBV20-1	few	TRBJ1-3	CSARAGTGRSGNTIYF	TGCAGTGCTAGAGCTGGGACAGGGCGCTCTGGAAACACCATATATTTT
.	TRBV20-1	many	TRBJ2-3	CSAREGPTSTDTQYF	TGCAGTGCTAGAGAAGGGCCGACTAGCACAGATACGCAGTATTTT
.	TRBV7-9	many	TRBJ1-2	CASSLGADGYTF	TGTGCCAGCAGCTTAGGGGCGGATGGCTACACCTTC
.	TRBV5-4	.	TRBJ2-1	CASSPVSFTSYNEQFF	TGTGCCAGCAGCCCAGTAAGCTTTACCTCCTACAATGAGCAGTTCTTC
TRBD2	TRBV29-1	many	TRBJ2-1	CSVEGTSGSAGNEQFF	TGCAGCGTTGAGGGCACTAGCGGGAGCGCTGGCAATGAGCAGTTCTTC
.	TRBV20-1	few	TRBJ1-1	CSAGWYTEAFF	TGCAGTGCCGGGTGGTACACTGAAGCTTTCTTT
.	TRBV20-1	many	TRBJ2-7	CSASRQAVSYEQYF	TGCAGTGCTTCCAGACAGGCCGTTTCCTACGAGCAGTACTTC
.	TRBV2	.	TRBJ2-1	CASRRSSSYNEQFF	TGTGCCAGCAGGAGGTCGAGCTCCTACAATGAGCAGTTCTTC
.	TRBV4-3	.	TRBJ2-2	CASSQWDGTNTGELFF	TGCGCCAGCAGCCAATGGGACGGCACGAACACCGGGGAGCTGTTTTTT
.	TRBV7-9	.	TRBJ1-1	CASSSSYTGAFF	TGTGCCAGCAGCTCCTCCTACACGGGAGCTTTCTTT
TRBD1	TRBV27	few	TRBJ1-2	CASRRAGGPYGYTF	TGTGCCAGCAGAAGAGCAGGGGGGCCCTATGGCTACACCTTC
.	TRBV5-1	few	TRBJ2-1	CASSEINNEQFF	TGCGCCAGCAGCGAGATAAACAATGAGCAGTTCTTC
.	TRBV4-2	.	TRBJ2-5	CASSQGGDQETQYF	TGTGCCAGCAGCCAAGGAGGGGACCAAGAGACCCAGTACTTC
TRBD1	TRBV5-5	.	TRBJ1-2	CASSPGQANYGYTF	TGTGCCAGCAGCCCGGGACAGGCTAACTATGGCTACACCTTC
.	TRBV18	few	TRBJ1-6	CASSPVQSSYNSPLHF	TGTGCCAGCTCACCAGTACAGAGCTCCTATAATTCACCCCTCCACTTT
.	TRBV10-3	many	TRBJ1-1	CAMDRKGTEAFF	TGTGCCATGGATCGGAAGGGAACTGAAGCTTTCTTT
TRBD1	TRBV5-1	many	TRBJ1-2	CASSINSRTGVGYTF	TGCGCCAGCAGCATAAACAGTCGGACAGGGGTCGGCTACACCTTC
TRBD2	TRBV11-2	.	TRBJ2-1	CASSRKREHYNEQFF	TGTGCCAGCAGCCGTAAGCGGGAGCATTACAATGAGCAGTTCTTC
TRBD2	TRBV5-5	many	TRBJ2-1	CASSPTSGGAGREQFF	TGTGCCAGCAGCCCGACTAGCGGGGGAGCTGGACGAGAGCAGTTCTTC
TRBD1	TRBV7-9	few	TRBJ1-5	CASSETGLNQPQHF	TGTGCCAGCAGCGAGACAGGGCTCAATCAGCCCCAGCATTTT
.	TRBV19	many	TRBJ1-1	CASQVGANTEAFF	TGTGCCAGCCAGGTTGGGGCTAACACTGAAGCTTTCTTT
.	TRBV7-9	many	TRBJ2-1	CASSLRRLGYNEQFF	TGTGCCAGCAGCTTACGGCGCCTGGGCTACAATGAGCAGTTCTTC
.	TRBV11-2	many	TRBJ1-1	CASSLGLNTEAFF	TGTGCCAGCAGCTTAGGGTTGAACACTGAAGCTTTCTTT
TRBD2	TRBV4-1	.	TRBJ2-7	CASNRLAGFPYEQYF	TGCGCCAGCAATAGACTAGCGGGTTTCCCCTACGAGCAGTACTTC
TRBD2	TRBV5-4	many	TRBJ2-3	CASSSAGEGGDTQYF	TGTGCCAGCAGTTCGGCGGGGGAAGGAGGAGATACGCAGTATTTT
TRBD1	TRBV20-1	.	TRBJ2-5	CSAFPTGRETQYF	TGCAGTGCCTTCCCGACAGGGAGAGAGACCCAGTACTTC
.	TRBV6-1	many	TRBJ2-7	CASSEIEGDYEQYF	TGTGCCAGCAGTGAAATAGAAGGAGACTACGAGCAGTACTTC
TRBD2	TRBV7-3	many	TRBJ2-1	CASSLTSGAHNEQFF	TGTGCCAGCAGCTTAACTAGCGGGGCACACAATGAGCAGTTCTTC
.	TRBV28	many	TRBJ2-3	CASKSQGRDTQYF	TGTGCCAGCAAGTCCCAGGGGAGAGATACGCAGTATTTT
.	TRBV2	many	TRBJ2-1	CASSLVGEQFF	TGTGCCAGCAGTTTGGTAGGCGAGCAGTTCTTC
.	TRBV10-3	.	TRBJ2-1	CAIRVGSF	TGTGCCATCAGGGTGGGGAGCTTC
.	TRBV15	many	TRBJ1-1	CATSSGGVNTEAFF	TGTGCCACCAGCAGCGGGGGGGTGAACACTGAAGCTTTCTTT
TRBD1	TRBV29-1	many	TRBJ1-4	CSVQTGGAREKLFF	TGCAGCGTCCAGACAGGGGGCGCTCGGGAAAAACTGTTTTTT
.	TRBV9	many	TRBJ2-2	CASSVEVGGHTNTGELFF	TGTGCCAGCAGCGTAGAGGTCGGGGGGCACACGAACACCGGGGAGCTGTTTTTT
TRBD2	TRBV7-3	many	TRBJ2-2	CASSIAGSNTGELFF	TGTGCCAGCAGCATAGCGGGATCGAACACCGGGGAGCTGTTTTTT
TRBD1	TRBV2	.	TRBJ1-5	CASRGQGFQPQHF	TGTGCCAGCAGGGGACAGGGGTTTCAGCCCCAGCATTTT
.	TRBV11-3	.	TRBJ2-2	CASSSSSPGEQFF	TGTGCCAGCAGCTCCTCTTCCCCCGGGGAGCAGTTTTTT
TRBD2	TRBV18	many	TRBJ2-1	CASSPPSGTSGSNEQFF	TGTGCCAGCTCACCACCGTCTGGGACTAGCGGGAGTAATGAGCAGTTCTTC
.	TRBV6-6	.	TRBJ1-6	CASSYDSSSYNSPLHF	TGTGCCAGCAGTTACGACAGCAGCTCCTATAATTCACCCCTCCACTTT
TRBD2	TRBV7-9	many	TRBJ2-1	CASELAGGNEQFF	TGTGCCAGCGAACTAGCGGGAGGCAATGAGCAGTTCTTC